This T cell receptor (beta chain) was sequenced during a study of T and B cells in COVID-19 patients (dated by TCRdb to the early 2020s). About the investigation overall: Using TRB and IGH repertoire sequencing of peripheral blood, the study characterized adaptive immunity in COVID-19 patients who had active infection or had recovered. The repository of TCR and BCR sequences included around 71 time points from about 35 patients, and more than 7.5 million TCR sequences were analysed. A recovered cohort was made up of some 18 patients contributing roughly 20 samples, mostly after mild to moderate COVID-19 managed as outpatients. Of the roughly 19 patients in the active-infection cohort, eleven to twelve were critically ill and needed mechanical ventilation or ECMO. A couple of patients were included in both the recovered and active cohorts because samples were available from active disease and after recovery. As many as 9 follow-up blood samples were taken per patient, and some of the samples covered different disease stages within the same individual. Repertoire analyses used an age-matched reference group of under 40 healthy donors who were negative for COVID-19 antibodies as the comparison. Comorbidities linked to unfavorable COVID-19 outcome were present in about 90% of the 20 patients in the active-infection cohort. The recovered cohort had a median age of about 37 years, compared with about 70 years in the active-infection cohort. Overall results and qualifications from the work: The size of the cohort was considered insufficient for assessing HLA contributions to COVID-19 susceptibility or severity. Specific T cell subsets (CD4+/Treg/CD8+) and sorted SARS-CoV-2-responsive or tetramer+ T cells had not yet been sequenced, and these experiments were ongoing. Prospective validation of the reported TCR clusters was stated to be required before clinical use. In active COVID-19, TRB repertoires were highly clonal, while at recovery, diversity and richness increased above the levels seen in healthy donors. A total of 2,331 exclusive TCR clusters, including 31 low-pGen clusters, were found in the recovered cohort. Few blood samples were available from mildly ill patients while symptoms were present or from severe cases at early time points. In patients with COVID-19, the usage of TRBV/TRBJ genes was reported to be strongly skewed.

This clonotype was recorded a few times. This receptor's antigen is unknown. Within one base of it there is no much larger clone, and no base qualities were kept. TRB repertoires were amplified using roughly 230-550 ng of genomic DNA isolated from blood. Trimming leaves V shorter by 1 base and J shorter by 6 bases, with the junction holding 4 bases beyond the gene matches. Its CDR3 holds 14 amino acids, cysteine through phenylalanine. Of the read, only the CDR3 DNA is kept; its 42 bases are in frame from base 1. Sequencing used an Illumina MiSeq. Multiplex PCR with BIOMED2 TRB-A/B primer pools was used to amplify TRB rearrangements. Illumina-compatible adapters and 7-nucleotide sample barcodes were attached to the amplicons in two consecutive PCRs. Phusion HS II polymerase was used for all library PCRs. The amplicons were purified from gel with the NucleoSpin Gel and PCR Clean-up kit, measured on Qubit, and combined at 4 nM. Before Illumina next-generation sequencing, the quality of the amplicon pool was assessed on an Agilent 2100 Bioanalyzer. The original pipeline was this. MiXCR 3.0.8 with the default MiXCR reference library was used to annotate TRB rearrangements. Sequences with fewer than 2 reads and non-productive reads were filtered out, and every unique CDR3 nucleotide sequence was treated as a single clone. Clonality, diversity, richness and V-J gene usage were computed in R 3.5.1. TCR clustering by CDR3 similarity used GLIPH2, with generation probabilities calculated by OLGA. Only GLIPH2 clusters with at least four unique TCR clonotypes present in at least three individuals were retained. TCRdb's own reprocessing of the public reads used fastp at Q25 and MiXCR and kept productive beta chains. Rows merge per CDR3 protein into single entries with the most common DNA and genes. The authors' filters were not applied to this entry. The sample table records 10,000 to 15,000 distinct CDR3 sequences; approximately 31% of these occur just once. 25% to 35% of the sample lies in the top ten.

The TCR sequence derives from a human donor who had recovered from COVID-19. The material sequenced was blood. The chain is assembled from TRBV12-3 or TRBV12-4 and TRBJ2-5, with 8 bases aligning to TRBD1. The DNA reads TGTGCCAGCAGTTTAGGGACAGGGTCAAAGACCCAGTACTTC. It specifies CASSLGTGSKTQYF.